This T cell receptor beta chain was sequenced in a study of blood T cells in healthy people across ages. V was clipped by 3 bases and J by 2 bases; unmatched bases: 8. Germline V gives CDR1 MDHEN, CDR2 SYDVKM. The CDR3 has 16 amino acids. Sample-barcoded 5' priming and a J-beta primer mix drove a second PCR of 7 to 11 cycles. Sequencing yielded, for each sample, at least 2.5 million paired-end reads carrying CDR3. Each CDR3 protein is one row after TCRdb ran MiXCR on the 5' RACE reads. The sample lists more than 800,000 distinct CDR3 sequences, more than 25% occurring once. The genes are TRBV28 and TRBJ2-3; 7 bases agree with TRBD2. Sequenced: blood. The receptor's source is a woman older than 75 in good health. CDR3 in amino acids: CASSFGLADFTDTQYF. The CDR3 DNA reads as TGTGCCAGCAGTTTCGGGCTAGCGGACTTCACAGATACGCAGTATTTT.